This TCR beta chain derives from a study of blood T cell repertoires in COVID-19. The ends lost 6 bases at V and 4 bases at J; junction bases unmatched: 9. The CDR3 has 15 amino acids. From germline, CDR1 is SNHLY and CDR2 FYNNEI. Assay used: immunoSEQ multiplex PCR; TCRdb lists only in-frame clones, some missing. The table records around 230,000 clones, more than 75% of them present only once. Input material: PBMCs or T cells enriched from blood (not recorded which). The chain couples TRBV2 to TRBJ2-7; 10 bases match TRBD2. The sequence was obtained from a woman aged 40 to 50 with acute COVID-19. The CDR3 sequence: CASRTQLAGVYEQYF. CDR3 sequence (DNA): TGTGCCAGCAGGACCCAGCTAGCGGGAGTTTACGAGCAGTACTTC.